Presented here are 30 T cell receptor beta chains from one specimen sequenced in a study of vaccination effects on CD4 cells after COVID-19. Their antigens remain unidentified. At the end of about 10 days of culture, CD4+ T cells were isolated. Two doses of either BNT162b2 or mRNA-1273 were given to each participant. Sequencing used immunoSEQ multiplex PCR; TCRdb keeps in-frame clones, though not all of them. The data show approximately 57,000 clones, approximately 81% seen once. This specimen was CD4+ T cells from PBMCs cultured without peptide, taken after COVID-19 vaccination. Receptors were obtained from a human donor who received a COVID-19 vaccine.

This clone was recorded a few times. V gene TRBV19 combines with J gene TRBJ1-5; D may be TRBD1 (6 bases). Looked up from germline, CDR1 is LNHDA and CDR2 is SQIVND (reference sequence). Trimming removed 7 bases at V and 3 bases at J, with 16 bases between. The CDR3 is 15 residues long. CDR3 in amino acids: CASKRGTPDNQPQHF. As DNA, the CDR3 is TGTGCCAGTAAACGCGGGACACCTGACAATCAGCCCCAGCATTTT.

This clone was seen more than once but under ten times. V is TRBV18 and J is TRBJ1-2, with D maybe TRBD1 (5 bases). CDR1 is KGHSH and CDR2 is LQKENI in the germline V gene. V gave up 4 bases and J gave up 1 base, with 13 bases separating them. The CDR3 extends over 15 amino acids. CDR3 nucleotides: TGTGCCAGCTCACGGGGGGGAACTCATAACTATGGCTACACCTTC. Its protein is CASSRGGTHNYGYTF.

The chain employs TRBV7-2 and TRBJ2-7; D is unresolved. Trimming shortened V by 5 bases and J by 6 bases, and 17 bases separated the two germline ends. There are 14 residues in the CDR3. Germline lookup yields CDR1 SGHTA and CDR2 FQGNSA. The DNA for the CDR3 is TGTGCCAGCAGCGATTTTTTACTGGCCCGCGAGCAGTACTTC. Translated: CASSDFLLAREQYF.

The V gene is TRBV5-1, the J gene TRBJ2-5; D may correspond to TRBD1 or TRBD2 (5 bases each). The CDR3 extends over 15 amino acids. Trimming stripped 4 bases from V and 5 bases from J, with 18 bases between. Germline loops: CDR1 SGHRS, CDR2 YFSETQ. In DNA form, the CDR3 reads TGCGCCAGCAGCCAGCGACAGCCGAGGAGGGAGACCCAGTACTTC. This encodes CASSQRQPRRETQYF.

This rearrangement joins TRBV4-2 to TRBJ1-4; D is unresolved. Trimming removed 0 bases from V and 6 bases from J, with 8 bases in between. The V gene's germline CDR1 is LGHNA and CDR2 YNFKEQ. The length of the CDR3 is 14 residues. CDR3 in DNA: TGTGCCAGCAGCCAAGAAAGCCGGGATGAAAAACTGTTTTTT. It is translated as CASSQESRDEKLFF.

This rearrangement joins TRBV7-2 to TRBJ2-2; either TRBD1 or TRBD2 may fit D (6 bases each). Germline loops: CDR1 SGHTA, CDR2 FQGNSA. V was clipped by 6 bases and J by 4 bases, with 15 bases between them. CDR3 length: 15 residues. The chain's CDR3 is CASRLGGAGTGELFF. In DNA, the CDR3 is TGTGCCAGCAGACTCGGGGGCGCGGGCACCGGGGAGCTGTTTTTT.

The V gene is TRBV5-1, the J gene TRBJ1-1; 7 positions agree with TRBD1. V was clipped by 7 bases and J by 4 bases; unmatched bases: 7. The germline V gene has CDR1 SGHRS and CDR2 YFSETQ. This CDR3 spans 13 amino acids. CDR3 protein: CASGTGDRTEAFF. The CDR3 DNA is TGCGCCAGCGGAACAGGGGACCGCACTGAAGCTTTCTTT.

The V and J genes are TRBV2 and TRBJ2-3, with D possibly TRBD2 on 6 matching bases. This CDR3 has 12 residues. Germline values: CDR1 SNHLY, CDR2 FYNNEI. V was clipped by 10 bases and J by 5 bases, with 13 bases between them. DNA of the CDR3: TGTGCCACCGGGGGAGTGGAAGATACGCAGTATTTT. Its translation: CATGGVEDTQYF. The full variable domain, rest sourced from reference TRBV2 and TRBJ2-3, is EPEVTQTPSHQVTQMGQEVILRCVPISNHLYFYWYRQILGQKVEFLVSFYNNEISEKSEIFDDQFSVERPDGSNFTLKIRSTKLEDSAMYFCATGGVEDTQYFGPGTRLTVL.

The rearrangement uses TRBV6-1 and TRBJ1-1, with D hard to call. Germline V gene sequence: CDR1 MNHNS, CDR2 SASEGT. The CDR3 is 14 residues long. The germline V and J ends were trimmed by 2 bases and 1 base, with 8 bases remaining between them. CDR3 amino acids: CASSELAGNTEAFF. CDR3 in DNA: TGTGCCAGCAGTGAACTGGCAGGGAACACTGAAGCTTTCTTT.

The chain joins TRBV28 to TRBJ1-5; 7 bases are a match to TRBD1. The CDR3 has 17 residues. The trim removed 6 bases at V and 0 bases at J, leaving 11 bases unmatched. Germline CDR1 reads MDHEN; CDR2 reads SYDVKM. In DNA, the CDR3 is TGTGCCAGCAGCCGCCCCAGGACAGGACATAGCAATCAGCCCCAGCATTTT. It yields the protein CASSRPRTGHSNQPQHF.

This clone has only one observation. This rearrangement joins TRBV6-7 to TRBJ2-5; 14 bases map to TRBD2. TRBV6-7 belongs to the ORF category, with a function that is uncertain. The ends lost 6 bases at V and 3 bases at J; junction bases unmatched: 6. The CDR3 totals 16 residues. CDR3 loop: CASSKEGLAGEETQYF. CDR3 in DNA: TGTGCCAGCAGCAAAGAGGGACTAGCGGGGGAAGAGACCCAGTACTTC.

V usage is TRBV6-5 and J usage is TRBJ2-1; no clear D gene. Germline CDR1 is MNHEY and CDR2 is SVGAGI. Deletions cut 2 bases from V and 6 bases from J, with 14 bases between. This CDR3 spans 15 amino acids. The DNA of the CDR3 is TGTGCCAGCAGTTACGAGCGATCGGTGGGCAATGAGCAGTTCTTC. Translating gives CASSYERSVGNEQFF.

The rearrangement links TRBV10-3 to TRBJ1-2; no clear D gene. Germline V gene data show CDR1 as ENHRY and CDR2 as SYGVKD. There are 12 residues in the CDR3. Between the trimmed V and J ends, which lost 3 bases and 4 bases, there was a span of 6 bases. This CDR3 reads CAISDDRYGYTF. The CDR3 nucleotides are TGTGCCATCAGTGACGACCGCTATGGCTACACCTTC.

The CDR3 DNA follows: TGTGCCAGCAGCCTAGCGGGGAGGTTGAACACCGGGGAGCTGTTTTTT. As protein: CASSLAGRLNTGELFF. V gene TRBV6-2 or TRBV6-3 combines with J gene TRBJ2-2, with 9 bases lining up with TRBD2. V shed 6 bases and J 1 base; nucleotides not matched to a gene: 6. CDR1 is MNHEY, CDR2 SVGEGT, per germline. CDR3 length equals 16 residues.

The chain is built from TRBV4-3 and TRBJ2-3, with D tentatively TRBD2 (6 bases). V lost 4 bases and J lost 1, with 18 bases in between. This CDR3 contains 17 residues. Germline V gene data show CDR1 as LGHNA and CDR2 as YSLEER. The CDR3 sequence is CASSPSRLAERTDTQYF. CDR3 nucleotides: TGCGCCAGCAGCCCCAGCCGTTTAGCGGAGCGCACAGATACGCAGTATTTT.

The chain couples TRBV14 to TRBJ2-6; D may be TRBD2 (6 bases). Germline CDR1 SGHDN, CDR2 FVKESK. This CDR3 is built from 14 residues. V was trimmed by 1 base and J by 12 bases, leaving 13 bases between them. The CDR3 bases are TGTGCCAGCAGCCAAGGGGCACGGGGGATCGTCCTGACTTTC. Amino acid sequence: CASSQGARGIVLTF.

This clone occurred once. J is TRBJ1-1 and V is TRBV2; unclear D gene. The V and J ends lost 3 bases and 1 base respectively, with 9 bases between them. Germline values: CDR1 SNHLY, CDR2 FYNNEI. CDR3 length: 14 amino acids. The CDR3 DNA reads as TGTGCCAGCAGTGATCGGTGGCAGAACACTGAAGCTTTCTTT. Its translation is CASSDRWQNTEAFF.

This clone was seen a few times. The CDR3 nucleotides read TGTGCCAGCAGCTTGGCAAGCGGGGGGCCTGCGAGCTCCTACAATGAGCAGTTCTTC. Protein: CASSLASGGPASSYNEQFF. This chain connects TRBV5-4 to TRBJ2-1; TRBD2 matches at 9 bases. Germline V gene sequence: CDR1 SGHNT, CDR2 YYREEE (reference sequence). The ends lost 0 bases at V and 0 bases at J; junction bases unmatched: 10. The CDR3 is 19 residues long.

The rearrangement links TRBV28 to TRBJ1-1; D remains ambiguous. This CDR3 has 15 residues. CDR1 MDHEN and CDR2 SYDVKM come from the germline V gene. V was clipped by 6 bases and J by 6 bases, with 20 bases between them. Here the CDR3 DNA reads TGTGCCAGCAGAGAGAGGAATGGCCCAAGGGCTGAAGCTTTCTTT. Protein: CASRERNGPRAEAFF.

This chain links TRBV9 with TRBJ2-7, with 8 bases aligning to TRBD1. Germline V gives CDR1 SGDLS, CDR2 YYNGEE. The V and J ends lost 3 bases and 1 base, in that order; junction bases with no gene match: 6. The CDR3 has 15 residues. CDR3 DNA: TGTGCCAGCAGCGCCGGACAGGGCGTATCCTACGAGCAGTACTTC. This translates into CASSAGQGVSYEQYF.

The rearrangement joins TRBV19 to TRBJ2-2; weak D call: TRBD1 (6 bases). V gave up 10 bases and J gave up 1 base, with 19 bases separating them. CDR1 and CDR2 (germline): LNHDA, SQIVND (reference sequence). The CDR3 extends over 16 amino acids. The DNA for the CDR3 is TGTGCCACCAGACGAACAGGGAAGTTGAACACCGGGGAGCTGTTTTTT. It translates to CATRRTGKLNTGELFF.

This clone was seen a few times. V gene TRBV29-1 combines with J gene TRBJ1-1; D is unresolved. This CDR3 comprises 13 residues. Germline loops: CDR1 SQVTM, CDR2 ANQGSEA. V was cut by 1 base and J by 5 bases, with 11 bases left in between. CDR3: CSVEGFGRTEAFF. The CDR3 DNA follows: TGCAGCGTTGAAGGTTTTGGGAGAACTGAAGCTTTCTTT.

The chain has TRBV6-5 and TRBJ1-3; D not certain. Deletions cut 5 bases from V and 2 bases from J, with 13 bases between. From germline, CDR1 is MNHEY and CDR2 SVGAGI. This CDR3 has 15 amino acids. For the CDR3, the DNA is TGTGCCAGCAGTCCGCGGACCGCGCCTGGAAACACCATATATTTT. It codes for CASSPRTAPGNTIYF.

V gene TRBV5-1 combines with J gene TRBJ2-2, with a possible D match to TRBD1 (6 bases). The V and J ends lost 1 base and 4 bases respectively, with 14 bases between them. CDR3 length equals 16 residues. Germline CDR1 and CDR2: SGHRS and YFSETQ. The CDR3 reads CASSLQGRASTGELFF. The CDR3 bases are TGCGCCAGCAGCTTGCAGGGGCGGGCGAGCACCGGGGAGCTGTTTTTT.

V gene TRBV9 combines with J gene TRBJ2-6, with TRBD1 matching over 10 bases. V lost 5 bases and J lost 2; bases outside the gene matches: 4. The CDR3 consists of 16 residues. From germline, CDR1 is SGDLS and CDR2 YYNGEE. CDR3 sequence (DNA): TGTGCCAGCAGTGCCGGGACAGGGGCTGGGGCCAACGTCCTGACTTTC. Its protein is CASSAGTGAGANVLTF.

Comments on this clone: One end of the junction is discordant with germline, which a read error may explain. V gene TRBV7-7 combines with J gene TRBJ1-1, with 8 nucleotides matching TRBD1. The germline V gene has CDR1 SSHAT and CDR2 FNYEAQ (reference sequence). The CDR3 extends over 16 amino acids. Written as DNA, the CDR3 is TGTGCTAGCAGCCGAGGACAGGGAAGAAGGGGCACTGAAGCTTTCTTT. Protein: CASSRGQGRRGTEAFF.

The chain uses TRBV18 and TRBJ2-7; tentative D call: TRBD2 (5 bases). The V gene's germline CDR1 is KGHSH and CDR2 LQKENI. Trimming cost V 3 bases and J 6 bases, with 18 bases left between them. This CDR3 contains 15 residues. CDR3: CASSPTGTRTGEQYF. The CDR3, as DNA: TGTGCCAGCTCACCGACGGGCACTAGGACTGGCGAGCAGTACTTC. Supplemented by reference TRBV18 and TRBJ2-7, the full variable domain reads NAGVMQNPRHLVRRRGQEARLRCSPMKGHSHVYWYRQLPEEGLKFMVYLQKENIIDESGMPKERFSAEFPKEGPSILRIQQVVRGDSAAYFCASSPTGTRTGEQYFGPGTRLTVT.

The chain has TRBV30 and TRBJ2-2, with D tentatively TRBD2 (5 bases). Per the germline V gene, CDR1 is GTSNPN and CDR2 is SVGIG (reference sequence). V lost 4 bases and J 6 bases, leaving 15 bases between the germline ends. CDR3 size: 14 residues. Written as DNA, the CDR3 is TGTGCCTGGAACCGAGGACTGCAGTCCGGGGAGCTGTTTTTT. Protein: CAWNRGLQSGELFF.

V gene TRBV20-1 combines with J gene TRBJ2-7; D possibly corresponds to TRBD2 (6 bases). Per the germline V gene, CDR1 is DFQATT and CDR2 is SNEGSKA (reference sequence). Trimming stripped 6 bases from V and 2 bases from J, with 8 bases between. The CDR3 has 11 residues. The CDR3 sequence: CSAAGTYEQYF. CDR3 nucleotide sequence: TGCAGTGCGGCGGGGACCTACGAGCAGTACTTC.

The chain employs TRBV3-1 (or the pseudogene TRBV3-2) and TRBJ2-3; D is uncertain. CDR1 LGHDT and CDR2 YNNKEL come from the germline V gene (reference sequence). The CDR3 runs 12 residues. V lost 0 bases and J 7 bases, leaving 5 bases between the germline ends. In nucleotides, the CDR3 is TGTGCCAGCAGCCAAGAGACAAATACGCAGTATTTT. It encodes CASSQETNTQYF.